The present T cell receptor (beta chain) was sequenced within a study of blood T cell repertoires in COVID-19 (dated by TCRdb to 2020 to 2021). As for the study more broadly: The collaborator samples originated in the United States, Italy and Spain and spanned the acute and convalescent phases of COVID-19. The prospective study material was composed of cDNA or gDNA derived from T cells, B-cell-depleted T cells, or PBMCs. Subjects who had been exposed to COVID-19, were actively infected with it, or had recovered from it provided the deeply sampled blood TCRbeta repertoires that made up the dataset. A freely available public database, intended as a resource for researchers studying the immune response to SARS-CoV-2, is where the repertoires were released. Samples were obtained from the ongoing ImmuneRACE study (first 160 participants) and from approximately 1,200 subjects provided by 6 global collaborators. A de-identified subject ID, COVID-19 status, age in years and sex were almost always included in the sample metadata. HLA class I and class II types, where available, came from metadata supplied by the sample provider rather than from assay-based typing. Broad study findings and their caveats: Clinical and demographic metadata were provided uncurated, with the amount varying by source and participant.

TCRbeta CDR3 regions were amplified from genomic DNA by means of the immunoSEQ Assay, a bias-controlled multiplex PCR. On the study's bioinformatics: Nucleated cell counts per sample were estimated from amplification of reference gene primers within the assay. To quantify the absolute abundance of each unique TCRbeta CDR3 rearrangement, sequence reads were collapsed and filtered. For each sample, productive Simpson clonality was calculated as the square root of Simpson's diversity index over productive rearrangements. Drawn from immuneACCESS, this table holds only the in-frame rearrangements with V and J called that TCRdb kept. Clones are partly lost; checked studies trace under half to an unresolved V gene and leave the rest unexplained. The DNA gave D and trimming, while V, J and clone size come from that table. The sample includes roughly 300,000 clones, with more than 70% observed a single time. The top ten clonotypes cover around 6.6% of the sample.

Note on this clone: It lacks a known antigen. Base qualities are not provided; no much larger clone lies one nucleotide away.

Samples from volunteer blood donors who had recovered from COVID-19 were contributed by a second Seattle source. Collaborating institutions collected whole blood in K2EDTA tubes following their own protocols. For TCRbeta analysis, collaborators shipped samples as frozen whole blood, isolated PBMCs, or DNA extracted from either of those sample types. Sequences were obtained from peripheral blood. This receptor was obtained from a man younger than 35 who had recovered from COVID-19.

The nucleotide sequence is given as TGCGCCAGCAGAGGGGACTTCGCCTCTGGGGCCAACGTCCTGACTTTC. Its translation is CASRGDFASGANVLTF. The chain employs TRBV5-1 and TRBJ2-6; TRBD2 could be the D gene, as 6 bases match. V and J lose 5 bases and 0 bases, and a span of 12 bases separates them. The CDR1 and CDR2 encoded by the germline V gene are SGHRS and YFSETQ. The CDR3 runs 16 amino acids, cysteine and phenylalanine included. The DNA shown is the 48-base CDR3, in frame from base 1.